The 31 T cell receptor beta chains reported below all come from one sample, sequenced in a study of T cell clusters in autoimmune cytopenias. Some 38,000 genome equivalents of blood DNA were amplified for TRB. TRB was amplified by touch-down multiplex PCR, primer pools A and B combined. Following a re-call of the multiplex PCR reads, TCRdb has one entry per CDR3 protein and lacks DNA. This repertoire includes about 5,900 distinct CDR3 sequences. Sequenced: peripheral blood. Every receptor here comes from a human donor with an autoimmune cytopenia or autoimmune hepatitis (not recorded which).

This clonotype is called medium-sized based on its frequency. This chain joins TRBV29-1 and TRBJ2-5; TCRdb's D gene call, TRBD2, goes unchecked for lack of DNA. CDR1 is SQVTM, CDR2 ANQGSEA, per germline. This CDR3 has 12 residues. The CDR3 here is CSVSETRETQYF.

Considering frequency, this clonotype is medium-sized. The chain carries TRBV5-5 and TRBJ1-4. This CDR3 has 16 residues. Germline CDR1 is SGHKS and CDR2 is YYEKEE (reference sequence). CDR3 region: CASSLFGFATNEKLFF.

By frequency, this clonotype registers medium-sized. The CDR3 protein is CASSPEKGGTEAFF. This chain links TRBV18 with TRBJ1-1. The CDR3 loop spans 14 amino acids. Looked up from germline, CDR1 is KGHSH and CDR2 is LQKENI. The whole variable domain, filled in from reference TRBV18 and TRBJ1-1, reads NAGVMQNPRHLVRRRGQEARLRCSPMKGHSHVYWYRQLPEEGLKFMVYLQKENIIDESGMPKERFSAEFPKEGPSILRIQQVVRGDSAAYFCASSPEKGGTEAFFGQGTRLTVV.

By frequency, this clonotype is medium-sized (0.01 to 0.1%). The J gene is TRBJ1-3, the V gene TRBV30. This CDR3 is 14 amino acids long. Germline values: CDR1 GTSNPN, CDR2 SVGIG (reference sequence). CDR3 in amino acids: CAWSVGISGNTIYF.

By frequency, this clonotype registers medium-sized. J is TRBJ2-1 and V is TRBV27; without DNA, the TCRdb call of TRBD1 cannot be checked. This CDR3 is 19 amino acids long. Germline V lookup: CDR1 MNHEY, CDR2 SMNVEV (reference sequence). This CDR3 is CASSFKQGRREGGAGEQFF.

The chain couples TRBV6-2 or TRBV6-3 to TRBJ1-2; no DNA is available, so the TRBD1 call from TCRdb remains unchecked. Germline V gene sequence: CDR1 MNHEY, CDR2 SVGEGT. This CDR3 region has 14 residues. CDR3 amino acids: CASSRTGKDYGYTF.

The rearrangement links TRBV7-9 to TRBJ2-3; as DNA is missing, the TRBD1 call by TCRdb cannot be tested. The CDR3 has 15 amino acids. The germline gives CDR1 SEHNR, CDR2 FQNEAQ (reference sequence). The CDR3 is CASSQDTRGVDTQYF.

V is TRBV20-1 and J is TRBJ2-7; TCRdb returns TRBD1, unconfirmable since there is no DNA. The CDR3 runs 14 residues. Germline assignment: CDR1 DFQATT and CDR2 SNEGSKA (reference sequence). The CDR3 sequence: CSASLQGATNEQYF.

The chain carries TRBV7-9 and TRBJ1-3. The CDR3 consists of 13 residues. Germline V CDR1 and CDR2: SEHNR, FQNEAQ (reference sequence). CDR3 sequence: CASSLGEGNTIYF.

This clonotype registers medium-sized by frequency. This chain connects TRBV27 to TRBJ1-2; TCRdb's D call of TRBD1 is untestable without DNA. CDR1 is MNHEY and CDR2 is SMNVEV in the germline V gene (reference sequence). CDR3 length: 15 residues. CDR3 residues: CASSAGGGLGRGYTF.

The J gene is TRBJ2-1, the V gene TRBV4-3; with no DNA, the TCRdb D assignment of TRBD2 cannot be verified. This CDR3 comprises 16 residues. Germline CDR1 reads LGHNA; CDR2 reads YSLEER. The chain's CDR3 is CASSQSGALAYNEQFF.

This chain joins TRBV6-2 or TRBV6-3 and TRBJ2-3; TCRdb lists TRBD1, though no DNA is available to test this call. Germline CDR1 MNHEY, CDR2 SVGEGT. This CDR3 has 16 residues. Here the CDR3 reads CASSYSRRGGTDTQYF.

This clonotype counts as medium-sized by frequency. The chain couples TRBV6-6 to TRBJ2-7; lacking DNA, the TRBD2 call made by TCRdb goes unchecked. This CDR3 comprises 13 residues. The V gene's germline CDR1 is MNHNY and CDR2 SVGAGI (reference sequence). The CDR3 reads CASNTGLAAPWYF.

Measured by frequency, this clonotype is medium-sized. The rearrangement links TRBV5-6 to TRBJ1-2; TCRdb selects TRBD1, and the lack of DNA leaves this call unchecked. CDR1 SGHDT and CDR2 YYEEEE come from the germline V gene. The CDR3 contains 12 residues. CDR3 loop: CASSLVSGTYTF.

In terms of frequency, this clonotype is medium-sized (0.01 to 0.1%). The chain combines TRBV6-2 or TRBV6-3 with TRBJ2-2; the D gene TCRdb calls, TRBD2, cannot be checked with no DNA. Looked up from germline, CDR1 is MNHEY and CDR2 is SVGEGT. This CDR3 is 15 amino acids long. The CDR3 reads CASSYSRGMTGELFF.

The chain couples TRBV12-3 or TRBV12-4 to TRBJ1-5. The CDR3 contains 16 residues. This chain's CDR3 is CASGEGGLGPNQPQHF.

This clonotype registers medium-sized by frequency. This rearrangement joins TRBV27 to TRBJ2-1; TCRdb lists TRBD1, though no DNA is available to test this call. Germline CDR1 MNHEY, CDR2 SMNVEV (reference sequence). This CDR3 is 14 amino acids long. The CDR3 protein is CASSLDRDKNEQFF.

J is TRBJ2-7 and V is TRBV19. CDR3 size: 16 residues. Germline loops: CDR1 LNHDA, CDR2 SQIVND (reference sequence). CDR3: CASSIDQEGVSYEQYF.

CDR3 in amino acids: CATSHSVGRDSANNEQFF. The rearrangement joins TRBV24-1 to TRBJ2-1; TCRdb picks TRBD2, but there is no DNA to check that call. CDR3 size: 18 residues. Germline CDR1 KGHDR, CDR2 SFDVKD.

This clonotype is called medium-sized (0.01 to 0.1%) based on its frequency. The V and J genes are TRBV13 and TRBJ2-3; TCRdb lists TRBD2, though no DNA is available to test this call. The germline gives CDR1 PRHDT, CDR2 FYEKMQ (reference sequence). This CDR3 region has 16 residues. The CDR3 loop reads CASSGSWTSGADTQYF.

The chain employs TRBV6-5 and TRBJ1-1; the D gene TCRdb calls, TRBD1, cannot be checked with no DNA. Germline V gene lookup returns CDR1 MNHEY and CDR2 SVGAGI. CDR3 length: 17 amino acids. This CDR3 reads CASSTAWGAGRNTEAFF.

Judged by frequency, this clonotype is medium-sized. The chain combines TRBV19 with TRBJ2-1; checking the TCRdb D call of TRBD1 is not possible without DNA. Germline V gene lookup returns CDR1 LNHDA and CDR2 SQIVND (reference sequence). The CDR3 has 16 amino acids. The CDR3 protein is CASSSRQGPWDNEQFF.

The V gene is TRBV18, the J gene TRBJ2-5. Germline V CDR1 and CDR2: KGHSH, LQKENI. The CDR3 sequence is 13 residues long. The CDR3 sequence is CASSPLYEETQYF.

V is TRBV5-6 and J is TRBJ2-4; there is no DNA to check the TCRdb D call of TRBD2. Germline V CDR1 and CDR2: SGHDT, YYEEEE. The CDR3 contains 15 residues. The CDR3 sequence is CASSSRTSGKGIQYF. Drawing the rest from reference TRBV5-6 and TRBJ2-4, the complete variable domain is DAGVTQSPTHLIKTRGQQVTLRCSPKSGHDTVSWYQQALGQGPQFIFQYYEEEERQRGNFPDRFSGHQFPNYSSELNVNALLLGDSALYLCASSSRTSGKGIQYFGAGTRLSVL.

The chain has TRBV5-1 and TRBJ2-3. CDR3 length: 14 residues. Germline V gene lookup returns CDR1 SGHRS and CDR2 YFSETQ. The CDR3 region is CASTGSEFTDTQYF. Full variable domain (rest looked up from reference TRBV5-1 and TRBJ2-3): KAGVTQTPRYLIKTRGQQVTLSCSPISGHRSVSWYQQTPGQGLQFLFEYFSETQRNKGNFPGRFSGRQFSNSRSEMNVSTLELGDSALYLCASTGSEFTDTQYFGPGTRLTVL.

Here the CDR3 reads CASSPGASYGYTF. V gene TRBV27 combines with J gene TRBJ1-2; absent DNA, TCRdb's TRBD1 call cannot be checked. The germline V gene encodes CDR1 MNHEY and CDR2 SMNVEV (reference sequence). This CDR3 is 13 amino acids long.

The genes are TRBV24-1 and TRBJ2-2. The V gene's germline CDR1 is KGHDR and CDR2 SFDVKD. This CDR3 comprises 15 residues. The CDR3: CATSAAGTNTGELFF.

Considering frequency, this clonotype is medium-sized. CDR3 sequence: CASSDGTSGEASYNEQFF. V is TRBV27 and J is TRBJ2-1; TCRdb calls TRBD2, which cannot be checked without DNA. The CDR3 extends over 18 amino acids. Looked up from germline, CDR1 is MNHEY and CDR2 is SMNVEV (reference sequence).

The chain joins TRBV12-3 or TRBV12-4 to TRBJ2-1. The CDR3 spans 13 residues. CDR3 region: CASSLDTYNEQFF.

The rearrangement joins TRBV27 to TRBJ1-4; TCRdb names TRBD1, which stays unverified in the absence of DNA. Per the germline V gene, CDR1 is MNHEY and CDR2 is SMNVEV (reference sequence). The CDR3 is made up of 16 amino acids. CDR3 residues: CASSRLSGGVNEKLFF.

J is TRBJ2-7 and V is TRBV12-3 or TRBV12-4; TCRdb gives TRBD1 as the D gene, but with no DNA this cannot be confirmed. The CDR3 runs to 14 residues. The CDR3 spells CASTTGTGKHEQYF.